Presented here are 20 T cell receptor beta chains from one specimen sequenced in a study of shared clonotypes between healthy human individuals. The assay was immunoSEQ multiplex PCR, and TCRdb's table has in-frame clones only and misses some. The profile shows some 2.3 million clones, 93% of them singletons. Sequencing used naive CD4+ T cells from PBMCs. Subset indicated: CD45RA+ positively selected. The receptors derive from a man between 18 and 35 years old in good health. Some clones in this sample may be carry-over from other donors' samples.

This chain uses TRBV27 with TRBJ1-5, with D unresolved. Trimming removed 2 bases from V and 3 bases from J, with 11 bases in between. Germline values: CDR1 MNHEY, CDR2 SMNVEV (reference sequence). The CDR3 covers 15 residues. Here the CDR3 reads CASSLLPQPNQPQHF. The CDR3 DNA is TGTGCCAGCAGTTTACTCCCACAGCCCAATCAGCCCCAGCATTTT.

Of note for this clone: Other DNA sequences within the sample encode an identical CDR3. The rearrangement links TRBV6-5 to TRBJ2-5, with 14 bases identical to TRBD2. With 4 bases clipped from V and 5 bases from J, the junction kept 3 bases outside the gene matches. Germline-derived CDR1 and CDR2 are MNHEY and SVGAGI. The CDR3 extends over 15 amino acids. The CDR3 DNA sequence: TGTGCCAGCAGTTCGACTAGCGGGAGGGGGGAGACCCAGTACTTC. It translates to CASSSTSGRGETQYF.

The rearrangement joins TRBV6-1 to TRBJ2-7; D not certain. The length of the CDR3 is 14 residues. Germline values: CDR1 MNHNS, CDR2 SASEGT. Deletions cut 10 bases from V and 4 bases from J, with 20 bases between. DNA of the CDR3: TGTGCCACCACATGGGAAGGGTCACGTTACGAGCAGTACTTC. Translating gives CATTWEGSRYEQYF.

This chain joins TRBV28 and TRBJ2-7; maybe TRBD2 (5 bases). The CDR3 contains 15 residues. The germline V gene encodes CDR1 MDHEN and CDR2 SYDVKM. The germline V and J ends were trimmed by 2 bases and 3 bases, with 14 bases remaining between them. The CDR3 DNA follows: TGTGCCAGCAGTTTAAGAGAGCGGTCCCTCTACGAGCAGTACTTC. Encoded protein: CASSLRERSLYEQYF.

The rearrangement uses TRBV7-2 and TRBJ2-2, with D tentatively TRBD1 (5 bases). CDR1 is SGHTA, CDR2 FQGNSA, per germline. The ends were cut back, 4 bases at V and 6 bases at J, with 12 bases in the middle. This CDR3 spans 14 amino acids. The CDR3 DNA sequence: TGTGCCAGCAGCTGGGGCGTCCGTTCCGGGGAGCTGTTTTTT. Protein product: CASSWGVRSGELFF.

The chain employs TRBV5-1 and TRBJ2-1; 7 nucleotides line up with TRBD1. The CDR3 is 14 amino acids. The V segment lost 4 bases and the J segment 7 bases; nucleotides outside the gene matches: 8. The germline CDR1 and CDR2 sequences are SGHRS and YFSETQ. DNA of the CDR3: TGCGCCAGCAGCCCGGGGACAGCCGGGAATGAGCAGTTCTTC. It yields the protein CASSPGTAGNEQFF.

This chain uses TRBV4-1 with TRBJ2-3, with TRBD2 matching 9 bases. The CDR3 spans 15 residues. The J segment lost 6 bases and the V segment lost 3 bases, leaving 7 bases of the junction unmatched. Germline V lookup: CDR1 MGHRA, CDR2 YSYEKL. CDR3 DNA: TGCGCCAGCAGCCATACTAGCGGGTCGACGGATACGCAGTATTTT. Its translation is CASSHTSGSTDTQYF.

This clone was found once. The chain combines TRBV5-6 with TRBJ2-5; possible D gene TRBD1, 5 bases. Germline V gene sequence: CDR1 SGHDT, CDR2 YYEEEE. CDR3 length: 13 residues. The V end lost 7 bases, the J end lost 5 bases, and 15 bases lay between the germline ends. CDR3 residues: CASVFRGRETQYF. The CDR3 DNA sequence: TGTGCCAGCGTCTTTAGGGGAAGGGAGACCCAGTACTTC.

The J gene is TRBJ2-2, the V gene TRBV13; D remains ambiguous. Trimming shortened V by 4 bases and J by 8 bases, and 17 bases separated the two germline ends. This CDR3 spans 15 amino acids. Germline V CDR1 and CDR2: PRHDT, FYEKMQ (reference sequence). CDR3 loop: CASSSSLTVSGELFF. The CDR3 DNA reads TGTGCCAGCAGCTCCTCTCTTACAGTATCAGGGGAGCTGTTTTTT.

The chain recombines TRBV5-1 with TRBJ2-5; 7 nucleotides agree with TRBD2. V shed 0 bases, J shed 5 bases, and the junction held 10 bases outside the gene matches. The CDR3 extends over 16 amino acids. Germline V gene sequence: CDR1 SGHRS, CDR2 YFSETQ. CDR3 sequence (DNA): TGCGCCAGCAGCTTGGCCTCGACGGCGGGAGTTGAGACCCAGTACTTC. This codes for CASSLASTAGVETQYF.

Regarding this clone: Other DNA variants within this sample encode the same CDR3. The rearrangement joins TRBV29-1 to TRBJ1-1, with D hard to call. V was shortened by 4 bases and J by 0 bases, with 9 bases between the two germline ends. CDR3 length: 13 residues. Germline V gene data show CDR1 as SQVTM and CDR2 as ANQGSEA. Written as DNA, the CDR3 is TGCAGCGTTGCCGGGATCATGAACACTGAAGCTTTCTTT. The encoded protein is CSVAGIMNTEAFF. The variable domain in full, completed from reference TRBV29-1 and TRBJ1-1, reads SAVISQKPSRDICQRGTSLTIQCQVDSQVTMMFWYRQQPGQSLTLIATANQGSEATYESGFVIDKFPISRPNLTFSTLTVSNMSPEDSSIYLCSVAGIMNTEAFFGQGTRLTVV.

The V gene is TRBV11-3, the J gene TRBJ2-7; perhaps TRBD1 as D (5 bases). The CDR3 covers 15 residues. Looked up from germline, CDR1 is SGHNT and CDR2 is YENEEA. V lost 3 bases, J lost 5 bases, and 17 bases lay in between. The CDR3 bases are TGTGCCAGCAGCTTGGGCCCGTCAAGGGGCAACGAGCAGTACTTC. The encoded protein is CASSLGPSRGNEQYF.

The chain recombines TRBV28 with TRBJ2-3; TRBD2 aligns across 8 bases. Germline-derived CDR1 and CDR2 are MDHEN and SYDVKM. The V gene end was trimmed by 4 bases and the J gene end by 4 bases; junction bases not matched to a gene: 13. The CDR3 sequence is 17 residues long. CDR3 sequence reads: CASSSRLWTSTSDTQYF. The CDR3 DNA follows: TGTGCCAGCAGTTCCCGGCTATGGACTAGCACATCAGATACGCAGTATTTT.

This chain links TRBV4-3 with TRBJ1-1; 7 bases map to TRBD1. The CDR3 runs to 18 residues. The ends lost 1 base at V and 1 base at J; junction bases unmatched: 12. Germline CDR1 and CDR2: LGHNA and YSLEER. CDR3 coding DNA: TGCGCCAGCAGCCAAGGCCGAGCGGGCAGGGGGGAGAACACTGAAGCTTTCTTT. Its protein is CASSQGRAGRGENTEAFF.

This clone was seen a single time. The rearrangement uses TRBV6-5 and TRBJ1-1; TRBD1 agrees at 9 bases. V shed 7 bases, J shed 4 bases, and the junction held 4 bases outside the gene matches. The CDR3 loop spans 13 amino acids. Germline V gene lookup returns CDR1 MNHEY and CDR2 SVGAGI. CDR3 nucleotide sequence: TGTGCCAGCAAACAGGGGGCCGGCACTGAAGCTTTCTTT. It translates to CASKQGAGTEAFF.

The rearrangement uses TRBV13 and TRBJ1-4, with D possibly matching TRBD1 (6 bases). The germline gives CDR1 PRHDT, CDR2 FYEKMQ (reference sequence). Trimming left V 5 bases short and J 5 bases short, with 12 bases between. This CDR3 contains 14 residues. The CDR3 loop is CASSRGQGNEKLFF. DNA for the CDR3: TGTGCCAGCAGCCGGGGACAAGGAAATGAAAAACTGTTTTTT.

V is TRBV4-1 and J is TRBJ2-4, with D possibly being TRBD2 (6 bases). The CDR3 contains 15 residues. Trimming left V 4 bases short and J 7 bases short, with 17 bases between. Per germline, CDR1 MGHRA and CDR2 YSYEKL. CDR3 bases: TGCGCCAGCAGCCCGCTACCAGGGACTGGCAACATTCAGTACTTC. This gives the protein CASSPLPGTGNIQYF.

The chain couples TRBV11-3 to TRBJ2-5, with unresolved D. V lost 4 bases, J lost 4 bases, and 7 bases lay in between. The CDR3 has 12 amino acids. Germline assignment: CDR1 SGHNT and CDR2 YENEEA. Here the CDR3 reads CASSSLGETQYF. For the CDR3, the DNA is TGTGCCAGCAGCTCATTGGGAGAGACCCAGTACTTC.

In its sample, this clone was seen once. The rearrangement joins TRBV15 to TRBJ1-5; 7 positions agree with TRBD1. The CDR3 is made up of 15 amino acids. The ends lost 1 base at V and 4 bases at J; junction bases unmatched: 4. Germline CDR1 is LNHNV and CDR2 is YYDKDF (reference sequence). The CDR3 DNA reads as TGTGCCACCAGCAGAGGAGGGGGCAGAAATCAGCCCCAGCATTTT. This translates into CATSRGGGRNQPQHF. Together with reference TRBV15 and TRBJ1-5, the CDR3 gives the full variable domain: DAMVIQNPRYQVTQFGKPVTLSCSQTLNHNVMYWYQQKSSQAPKLLFHYYDKDFNNEADTPDNFQSRRPNTSFCFLDIRSPGLGDTAMYLCATSRGGGRNQPQHFGDGTRLSIL.

This clone has just one count. Other DNA sequences in this sample translate to the same CDR3. V and J are TRBV4-1 and TRBJ2-2, with a possible D match to TRBD2 (5 bases). Trimming cost V 4 bases and J 1 base, with 13 bases left between them. The CDR3 runs 16 residues. From germline, CDR1 is MGHRA and CDR2 YSYEKL. CDR3 residues: CASSPPRGRNTGELFF. The CDR3 coding sequence is TGCGCCAGCAGCCCCCCACGAGGGAGGAACACCGGGGAGCTGTTTTTT.